A single sample gave rise to the 27 T cell receptor beta chains below, sequenced in a study of T-cell reconstitution after alpha-beta-depleted transplantation in children. Unique molecular identifiers featured in how the TCRbeta library was prepared. TCRdb used MiXCR to reprocess the PCR reads, holding one entry per CDR3 protein. Among 530,000 or so distinct CDR3 sequences, 27% were seen once, and the ten largest hold about a third. The specimen was PBMCs, collected before TCRalphabeta/CD19-depleted stem cell transplant. Every receptor here comes from a boy under two years old with Wiskott-Aldrich syndrome, due to receive a stem cell transplant.

This chain connects TRBV28 to TRBJ2-3; 8 nucleotides line up with TRBD1. The germline V gene has CDR1 MDHEN and CDR2 SYDVKM. The CDR3 runs to 15 residues. Losses at the gene ends were 3 bases for V and 7 bases for J; bases not matched to a gene: 9. The CDR3 bases are TGTGCCAGCAGTTTGCGAGGACAGGGTAGGAATACGCAGTATTTT. Its translation: CASSLRGQGRNTQYF.

A few counts support this clonotype. The chain recombines TRBV20-1 with TRBJ2-1; tentative D call: TRBD2 (6 bases). CDR3 length: 15 residues. With 5 bases removed from V and 2 bases from J, the gap between germline ends came to 16 bases. Germline assignment: CDR1 DFQATT and CDR2 SNEGSKA (reference sequence). The CDR3 reads CSAAPLAPTYNEQFF. In DNA form, the CDR3 reads TGCAGTGCTGCCCCACTAGCCCCCACCTACAATGAGCAGTTCTTC.

This clonotype was detected only a few times. This sequence joins TRBV12-3 or TRBV12-4 and TRBJ2-3; 11 bases fit TRBD2. V lost 6 bases, J lost 6 bases, and 8 bases stayed unmatched. The CDR3 is 15 residues long. The DNA for the CDR3 is TGTGCCAGCAGCCCCCTAGCGGGAGGAGTCGATACGCAGTATTTT. Translation: CASSPLAGGVDTQYF.

Written as DNA, the CDR3 is TGTGCCAGCAGCGTAGGGATGGAGCGGGCGTACGGGGAGCTGTTTTTT. Residues: CASSVGMERAYGELFF. The chain uses TRBV9 and TRBJ2-2, with D perhaps matching TRBD2 (6 bases). This CDR3 has 16 residues. Germline-derived CDR1 and CDR2 are SGDLS and YYNGEE. Trimming pared 0 bases from V and 7 bases from J, leaving 16 bases between.

This clonotype showed up just a few times. The genes are TRBV5-1 and TRBJ2-5; D unresolved. This CDR3 is built from 15 residues. The ends were cut back, 1 base at V and 1 base at J, with 11 bases in the middle. CDR1 and CDR2 (germline): SGHRS, YFSETQ. In nucleotides, the CDR3 is TGCGCCAGCAGCTTGATTGGGCAGTCCCAAGAGACCCAGTACTTC. Encoded protein: CASSLIGQSQETQYF. The variable domain in full, with the rest retrieved from reference TRBV5-1 and TRBJ2-5, is KAGVTQTPRYLIKTRGQQVTLSCSPISGHRSVSWYQQTPGQGLQFLFEYFSETQRNKGNFPGRFSGRQFSNSRSEMNVSTLELGDSALYLCASSLIGQSQETQYFGPGTRLLVL.

The chain couples TRBV20-1 to TRBJ1-5, with D uncertain. V lost 0 bases and J 0 bases, leaving 9 bases between the germline ends. This CDR3 has 15 amino acids. Germline V CDR1 and CDR2: DFQATT, SNEGSKA (reference sequence). The CDR3 sequence is CSAREGPYSNQPQHF. The CDR3 DNA reads TGCAGTGCTAGAGAGGGTCCGTATAGCAATCAGCCCCAGCATTTT.

The gene calls are TRBV20-1 and TRBJ1-5; D not certain. This CDR3 is 15 amino acids long. Germline loops: CDR1 DFQATT, CDR2 SNEGSKA (reference sequence). V lost 2 bases to trimming and J lost 0 bases, with 11 bases between them. The CDR3 nucleotides read TGCAGTGCTAGACGGCGGAGTTATAGCAATCAGCCCCAGCATTTT. Protein product: CSARRRSYSNQPQHF.

The rearrangement links TRBV3-1 to TRBJ1-1; 10 bases fit TRBD1. Trimming removed 2 bases from V and 5 bases from J; junction bases left unmatched: 8. The CDR3 runs to 16 residues. CDR1 is LGHDT, CDR2 YNNKEL, per germline (reference sequence). DNA for the CDR3: TGTGCCAGCAGCCAACGGGACAGGGGCCCGATTACTGAAGCTTTCTTT. Its translation is CASSQRDRGPITEAFF.

This chain connects TRBV7-3 to TRBJ2-3; tentatively, D is TRBD1 (6 bases). The CDR3 contains 16 residues. The germline V gene has CDR1 SGHTA and CDR2 FQGTGA. The ends were cut back, 5 bases at V and 0 bases at J, with 15 bases in the middle. The CDR3 DNA is TGTGCCAGCAGCGCTGGCGGGCAGGGGAGCACAGATACGCAGTATTTT. It yields the protein CASSAGGQGSTDTQYF.

The chain joins TRBV12-3 or TRBV12-4 to TRBJ2-2; a weak D match, TRBD1 (5 bases). Trimming took 7 bases from V and 4 from J, leaving 16 bases between them. The CDR3 totals 15 residues. The CDR3 here is CASTPAGLGTGELFF. In DNA, the CDR3 is TGTGCCAGCACTCCCGCAGGGTTGGGCACCGGGGAGCTGTTTTTT.

This clonotype was picked up a small number of times. The DNA of the CDR3 is TGCGCCAGCAGCCTCCAGGCCGGGACAGGGCTTTCTGAAGCTTTCTTT. Protein: CASSLQAGTGLSEAFF. The chain recombines TRBV5-1 with TRBJ1-1, with 9 bases aligning to TRBD1. V shed 4 bases and J 6 bases; nucleotides not matched to a gene: 13. Per germline, CDR1 SGHRS and CDR2 YFSETQ. The CDR3 is made up of 16 amino acids.

This clonotype occurred a few times. The gene calls are TRBV20-1 and TRBJ2-3; unclear D gene. The CDR3 runs to 9 residues. The V gene lost 5 bases and the J gene lost 7 bases, with 4 bases spanning the gap. The germline gives CDR1 DFQATT, CDR2 SNEGSKA (reference sequence). For the CDR3, the DNA is TGCAGTGCTTCTAATACGCAGTATTTT. Translating gives CSASNTQYF.

This clonotype was observed a few times. The chain recombines TRBV7-8 with TRBJ2-1, with TRBD2 matching 12 bases. The germline CDR1 and CDR2 sequences are SGHVS and FQNEAQ. V lost 3 bases and J lost 5; bases outside the gene matches: 5. This CDR3 region has 16 residues. The CDR3 loop reads CASSLKGLAGNNEQFF. The CDR3 nucleotides are TGTGCCAGCAGCTTGAAGGGACTAGCGGGTAACAATGAGCAGTTCTTC. The full variable domain, rest sourced from reference TRBV7-8 and TRBJ2-1, is GAGVSQSPRYKVAKRGQDVALRCDPISGHVSLFWYQQALGQGPEFLTYFQNEAQLDKSGLPSDRFFAERPEGSVSTLKIQRTQQEDSAVYLCASSLKGLAGNNEQFFGPGTRLTVL.

This clonotype was recorded at least ten times. V is TRBV12-3 or TRBV12-4 and J is TRBJ2-1; the D gene is possibly TRBD1 (5 bases). CDR3 size: 12 residues. Trimming shortened V by 3 bases and J by 8 bases, and 8 bases separated the two germline ends. The CDR3 region is CASSLVGDEQFF. In DNA, the CDR3 is TGTGCCAGCAGTTTGGTAGGGGATGAGCAGTTCTTC.

The chain has TRBV5-5 and TRBJ1-4; D perhaps matches TRBD1 (6 bases). This CDR3 comprises 16 residues. Per germline, CDR1 SGHKS and CDR2 YYEKEE (reference sequence). Deletions cut 3 bases from V and 5 bases from J, with 17 bases between. CDR3 sequence (DNA): TGTGCCAGCAGCTATTTGTCGAGCAGGGGCAATGAAAAACTGTTTTTT. The encoded protein is CASSYLSSRGNEKLFF.

This sequence joins TRBV13 and TRBJ2-6; TRBD1 might be the D (6 bases). The CDR3 consists of 18 residues. Deletions cut 8 bases from V and 0 bases from J, with 20 bases between. Per the germline V gene, CDR1 is PRHDT and CDR2 is FYEKMQ (reference sequence). CDR3 residues: CASCPDRTLSSGANVLTF. For the CDR3, the DNA is TGTGCCAGCTGTCCAGACAGGACCCTAAGCTCTGGGGCCAACGTCCTGACTTTC.

There are a few counts of this clonotype. The chain combines TRBV2 with TRBJ2-1; D not certain. The length of the CDR3 is 13 residues. Germline loops: CDR1 SNHLY, CDR2 FYNNEI. Trimming shortened V by 5 bases and J by 3 bases, and 8 bases separated the two germline ends. The CDR3 nucleotides are TGTGCCAGCAGTACGTATCGCTACAATGAGCAGTTCTTC. Encoded protein: CASSTYRYNEQFF.

This clonotype was counted a few times. V and J are TRBV19 and TRBJ2-7; weak D call: TRBD2 (6 bases). Germline CDR1 is LNHDA and CDR2 is SQIVND (reference sequence). Trimming removed 3 bases at V and 2 bases at J, with 8 bases between. This CDR3 comprises 13 residues. The CDR3 nucleotides read TGTGCCAGTAGTATGGGGGAGGCCTACGAGCAGTACTTC. This translates into CASSMGEAYEQYF.

The chain couples TRBV30 to TRBJ2-1, with TRBD2 identical over 9 bases. The V and J ends lost 8 bases and 8 bases, in that order; junction bases with no gene match: 16. Germline V gene sequence: CDR1 GTSNPN, CDR2 SVGIG (reference sequence). CDR3 length equals 15 residues. CDR3 in DNA: TGTGCCCTGGACAGGTCGGGACTAGCTCACGATGAGCAGTTCTTC. It is translated as CALDRSGLAHDEQFF.

V usage is TRBV5-1 and J usage is TRBJ2-3; 13 positions match TRBD2. The CDR3 loop spans 20 amino acids. Germline-derived CDR1 and CDR2 are SGHRS and YFSETQ. J gave up 3 bases and V 4 bases, and 17 bases lay outside the gene matches. CDR3 amino acids: CASSIRTSGSKARRTDTQYF. CDR3 nucleotides: TGCGCCAGCAGCATTCGGACTAGCGGGAGCAAGGCAAGACGGACAGATACGCAGTATTTT.

This clonotype showed up just once. The chain employs TRBV11-2 and TRBJ2-3; no clear D. The CDR3 is 16 residues long. Deletions cut 1 base from V and 8 bases from J, with 19 bases between. Per germline, CDR1 SGHAT and CDR2 FQNNGV. This CDR3 reads CASSLGSGAARGTQYF. As DNA, the CDR3 is TGTGCCAGCAGCTTAGGGTCAGGAGCCGCCCGAGGTACGCAGTATTTT.

This clonotype has just a few counts. The chain links TRBV7-9 to TRBJ2-3; 8 nucleotides align to TRBD2. The CDR3 runs to 15 residues. Germline lookup yields CDR1 SEHNR and CDR2 FQNEAQ (reference sequence). V shed 2 bases, J shed 5 bases, and the junction held 6 bases outside the gene matches. CDR3 coding DNA: TGTGCCAGCAGCTTAAAAGCGGGAGTGGGAGATACGCAGTATTTT. This translates into CASSLKAGVGDTQYF.

This clonotype was counted once. The chain has TRBV10-3 and TRBJ1-3, with TRBD1 identical over 7 bases. The CDR3 runs to 14 residues. Germline assignment: CDR1 ENHRY and CDR2 SYGVKD. The junction had 2 bases not matched to a gene; V was cut back by 2 bases and J by 4 bases. The CDR3 DNA follows: TGTGCCATCAGTGAGGGACAGGCAGGAAACACCATATATTTT. It is translated as CAISEGQAGNTIYF.

This clonotype has a handful of counts. The chain links TRBV29-1 to TRBJ2-7, with unresolved D. The CDR3 extends over 12 amino acids. Between the trimmed V and J ends, which lost 0 bases and 5 bases, there was a span of 8 bases. CDR1 and CDR2 (germline): SQVTM, ANQGSEA. CDR3 coding DNA: TGCAGCGTTGAAGAGAGGAGAGACGAGCAGTACTTC. Translation: CSVEERRDEQYF.

The rearrangement links TRBV6-5 to TRBJ2-1, with 11 bases aligning to TRBD2. The CDR3 is 15 residues long. Germline CDR1 reads MNHEY; CDR2 reads SVGAGI. V gave up 3 bases and J gave up 9 bases; unmatched junction bases: 7. The CDR3 DNA reads TGTGCCAGCAGTTATCCCGGGACTAGCGGAGGTGAGCAGTTCTTC. Translated, it gives CASSYPGTSGGEQFF.

This clonotype was counted a few times. The chain carries TRBV5-1 and TRBJ1-2; maybe TRBD1 (5 bases). CDR1 is SGHRS and CDR2 is YFSETQ in the germline V gene. The V gene lost 2 bases and the J gene lost 8 bases, with 22 bases spanning the gap. The CDR3 is made up of 16 amino acids. The CDR3 DNA is TGCGCCAGCAGCTTCGAAGATAGGGGAGGACGGGGAGGCTACACCTTC. Translating it yields CASSFEDRGGRGGYTF.

The CDR3 loop reads CAISETIGIGGTQYF. DNA of the CDR3: TGTGCCATCAGTGAGACTATCGGGATTGGGGGGACCCAGTACTTC. The rearrangement joins TRBV10-3 to TRBJ2-5; either TRBD1 or TRBD2 may supply D (5 bases each). This CDR3 region has 15 residues. Per the germline V gene, CDR1 is ENHRY and CDR2 is SYGVKD. Trimming pared 2 bases from V and 7 bases from J, leaving 17 bases between.